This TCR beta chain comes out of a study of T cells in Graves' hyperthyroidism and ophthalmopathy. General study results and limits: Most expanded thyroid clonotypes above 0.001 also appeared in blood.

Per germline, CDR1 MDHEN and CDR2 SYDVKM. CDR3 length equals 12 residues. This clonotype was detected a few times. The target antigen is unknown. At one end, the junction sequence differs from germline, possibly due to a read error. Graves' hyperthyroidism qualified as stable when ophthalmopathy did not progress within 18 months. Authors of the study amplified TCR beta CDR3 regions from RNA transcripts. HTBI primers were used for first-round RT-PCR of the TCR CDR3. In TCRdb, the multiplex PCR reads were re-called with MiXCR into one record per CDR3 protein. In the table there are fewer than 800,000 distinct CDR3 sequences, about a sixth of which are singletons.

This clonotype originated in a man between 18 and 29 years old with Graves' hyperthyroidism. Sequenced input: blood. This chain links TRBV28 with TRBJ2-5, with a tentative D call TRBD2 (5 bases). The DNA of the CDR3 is TGTGCCAGCAGTTGGGGAGAAGAGGCCCAGTACTTC. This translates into CASSWGEEAQYF. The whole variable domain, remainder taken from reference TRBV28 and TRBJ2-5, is DVKVTQSSRYLVKRTGEKVFLECVQDMDHENMFWYRQDPGLGLRLIYFSYDVKMKEKGDIPEGYSVSREKKERFSLILESASTNQTSMYLCASSWGEEAQYFGPGTRLLVL.